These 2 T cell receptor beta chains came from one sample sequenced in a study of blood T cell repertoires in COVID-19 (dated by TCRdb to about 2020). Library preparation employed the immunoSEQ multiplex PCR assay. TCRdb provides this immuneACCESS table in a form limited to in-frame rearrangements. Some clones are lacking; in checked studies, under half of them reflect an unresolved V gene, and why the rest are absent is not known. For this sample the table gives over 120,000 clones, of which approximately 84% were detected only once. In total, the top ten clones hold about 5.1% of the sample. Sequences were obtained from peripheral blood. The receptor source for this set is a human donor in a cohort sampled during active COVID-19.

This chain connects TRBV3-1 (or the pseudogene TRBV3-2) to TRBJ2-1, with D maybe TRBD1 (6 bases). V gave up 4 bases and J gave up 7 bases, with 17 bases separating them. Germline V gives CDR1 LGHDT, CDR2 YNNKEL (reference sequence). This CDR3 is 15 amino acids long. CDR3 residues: CASSRPRTGKNEQFF. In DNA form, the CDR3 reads TGTGCCAGCAGCCGACCTCGCACAGGGAAGAATGAGCAGTTCTTC.

This chain's CDR3 is CASSAYSYEQYF. The CDR3, as DNA: TGTGCCAGCAGTGCATACAGCTACGAGCAGTACTTC. The chain employs TRBV2 and TRBJ2-7; D unclear. This CDR3 comprises 12 residues. The V end was cut by 4 bases, the J end by 3 bases, with 7 bases between. In germline, CDR1 is SNHLY, CDR2 FYNNEI.